The T cell receptor beta chain described here comes from a study of OX40 agonist ivuxolimab in advanced cancers. Looked up from germline, CDR1 is SGHNT and CDR2 is YYREEE (reference sequence). There are 16 residues in the CDR3. V lost 4 bases and J lost 0, with 11 bases in between. With respect to this clone: Antigen specificity is unknown.

Clones were read by immunoSEQ multiplex PCR, and TCRdb kept only the in-frame ones, dropping some. The sample includes roughly 75,000 clones, 86% of them seen just once. Study-level points and caveats: Researchers report that CD8+ T cells had, on average, more expanded clones than CD4+.

A history of autoimmune disease or systemic immunosuppression excluded patients. The receptor was isolated from an adult with an advanced solid tumor such as melanoma, head and neck, liver or kidney cancer. J is TRBJ1-6 and V is TRBV5-4; D gene uncertain. The starting material was CD4+ or CD8+ T cells sorted from blood, obtained in a trial of the OX40 agonist ivuxolimab. The CDR3 sequence: CASSLTPSSYNSPLHF. DNA of the CDR3: TGTGCCAGCAGCCTGACACCCTCCTCCTATAATTCACCCCTCCACTTT.